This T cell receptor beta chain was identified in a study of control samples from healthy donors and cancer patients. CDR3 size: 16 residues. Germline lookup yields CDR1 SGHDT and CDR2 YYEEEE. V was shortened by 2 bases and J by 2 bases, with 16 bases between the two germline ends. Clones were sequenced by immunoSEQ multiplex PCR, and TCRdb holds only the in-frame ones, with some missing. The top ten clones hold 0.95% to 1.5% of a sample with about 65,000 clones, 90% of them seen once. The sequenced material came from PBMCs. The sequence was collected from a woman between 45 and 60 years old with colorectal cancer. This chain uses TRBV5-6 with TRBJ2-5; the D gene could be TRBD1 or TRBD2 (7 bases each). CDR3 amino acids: CASSFGRGTVQETQYF. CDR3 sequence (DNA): TGTGCCAGCAGCTTTGGGAGGGGGACAGTACAAGAGACCCAGTACTTC.